This T cell receptor (beta chain) originates from a study of blood T cell repertoires in COVID-19. The CDR3 is 14 amino acids. V was clipped by 6 bases and J by 10 bases, with 19 bases between them. Germline V gene sequence: CDR1 MNHEY, CDR2 SVGAGI. Generated by immunoSEQ multiplex PCR, the TCRdb table keeps only in-frame clones and is missing some. Of some 190,000 clones in the sample, roughly 89% were seen once. The sequencing input was PBMCs or T cells enriched from blood (not recorded which). The TCR was taken from a woman aged 40 to 50 with acute COVID-19. The chain employs TRBV6-5 and TRBJ2-1; possibly TRBD1 for D (5 bases). The CDR3: CASSNRFPEGEQFF. In nucleotides, the CDR3 is TGTGCCAGCAGCAACAGGTTCCCGGAAGGGGAGCAGTTCTTC.